This T cell receptor beta chain appears in the sequencing data of a study of blood T cell repertoires in COVID-19. Overall study context: Samples of COVID-19 (acute and convalescent) were obtained from the United States, Italy and Spain. In each case, the material was cDNA or gDNA derived from T cells, B-cell-depleted T cells, or PBMCs.

Seattle patients were enrolled during active infection and followed longitudinally. In the original analysis: Reference gene primer amplification gave nucleated cell count estimates. Sequencing was performed with immunoSEQ multiplex PCR; in TCRdb, only in-frame clones are kept and a portion is missing. V and J calls and clone size are as listed in that table; D and trimming were resolved from the DNA. The sample contains approximately 350,000 clones, 88% of which appear only once. The germline gives CDR1 SGHRS, CDR2 YFSETQ. The CDR3 totals 14 residues. The junction had 4 bases not matched to a gene; V was cut back by 2 bases and J by 3 bases. A single count supports this clone.

Material: peripheral blood. The chain recombines TRBV5-1 with TRBJ1-2; TRBD1 aligns across 7 bases. The TCR comes from a woman between 65 and 79 years old with COVID-19, enrolled during active disease. The CDR3 loop is CASSLGGRDYGYTF. The CDR3 DNA reads as TGCGCCAGCAGCTTAGGGGGCAGAGACTATGGCTACACCTTC. Filled out from reference TRBV5-1 and TRBJ1-2, the complete variable domain reads KAGVTQTPRYLIKTRGQQVTLSCSPISGHRSVSWYQQTPGQGLQFLFEYFSETQRNKGNFPGRFSGRQFSNSRSEMNVSTLELGDSALYLCASSLGGRDYGYTFGSGTRLTVV.